This paragraph reports one T cell receptor beta chain. The antigen is not known. This sample was included in a study of OX40 agonist ivuxolimab in advanced cancers. Whole-study context: The treatment was a fully human IgG2 OX40 agonist, ivuxolimab. All patients had ivuxolimab intravenously every 2 weeks at 0.01 to 10 mg/kg. Participants averaged 60 years of age (range roughly 20 to 90) and were around 80% male.

Points from the study as a whole: Some patients without response likewise showed low normalized clonal expansion.

The CDR3 covers 12 residues. The V gene's germline CDR1 is KGHSH and CDR2 LQKENI. Trimming removed 7 bases at V and 10 bases at J, with 11 bases between. Assay: immunoSEQ multiplex PCR; the TCRdb copy retains only in-frame clones and omits some. This repertoire shows 70,000 or so clones, roughly 90% found once; its top ten account for 0.25% to 0.3%. The source of this sequence is an adult with an advanced solid tumor such as melanoma, head and neck, liver or kidney cancer. The chain employs TRBV18 and TRBJ1-6, with D perhaps TRBD1 (6 bases). The specimen comprised CD4+ or CD8+ T cells sorted from blood, sampled in a trial of the OX40 agonist ivuxolimab. CDR3 sequence: CASCTGNSPLHF. The CDR3 DNA reads as TGTGCCAGCTGCACAGGGAACTCACCCCTCCACTTT. The whole variable domain, remainder taken from reference TRBV18 and TRBJ1-6, is NAGVMQNPRHLVRRRGQEARLRCSPMKGHSHVYWYRQLPEEGLKFMVYLQKENIIDESGMPKERFSAEFPKEGPSILRIQQVVRGDSAAYFCASCTGNSPLHFGNGTRLTVT.